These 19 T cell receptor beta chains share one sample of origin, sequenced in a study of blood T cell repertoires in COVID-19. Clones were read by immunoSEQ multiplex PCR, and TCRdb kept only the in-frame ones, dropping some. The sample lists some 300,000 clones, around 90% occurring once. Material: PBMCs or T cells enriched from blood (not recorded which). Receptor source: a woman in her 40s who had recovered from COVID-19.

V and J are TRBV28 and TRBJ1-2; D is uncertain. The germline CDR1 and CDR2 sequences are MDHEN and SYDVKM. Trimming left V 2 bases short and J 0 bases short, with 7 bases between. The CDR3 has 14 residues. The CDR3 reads CASSLAGANYGYTF. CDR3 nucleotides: TGTGCCAGCAGTTTAGCGGGAGCTAACTATGGCTACACCTTC.

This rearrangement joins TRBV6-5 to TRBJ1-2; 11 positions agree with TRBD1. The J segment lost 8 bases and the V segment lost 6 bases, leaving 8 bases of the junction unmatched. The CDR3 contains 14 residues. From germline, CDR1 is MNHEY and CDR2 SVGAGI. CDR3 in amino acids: CASRRTGGSGGYTF. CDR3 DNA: TGTGCCAGCAGGAGGACAGGGGGCTCGGGAGGCTACACCTTC.

The CDR3 nucleotides are TGTGCCATCCGGGATTATAGCAATCAGCCCCAGCATTTT. Amino acid sequence: CAIRDYSNQPQHF. This chain joins TRBV10-3 and TRBJ1-5; the D is unclear. This CDR3 comprises 13 residues. Germline loops: CDR1 ENHRY, CDR2 SYGVKD. V shed 8 bases and J shed 0 bases, with 8 bases lying between them.

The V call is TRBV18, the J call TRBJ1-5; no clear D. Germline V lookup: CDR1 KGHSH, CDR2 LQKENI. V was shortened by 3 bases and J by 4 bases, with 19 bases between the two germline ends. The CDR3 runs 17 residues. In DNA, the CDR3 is TGTGCCAGCTCACCCCAGGAATCTACCCCCTTTAATCAGCCCCAGCATTTT. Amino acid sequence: CASSPQESTPFNQPQHF.

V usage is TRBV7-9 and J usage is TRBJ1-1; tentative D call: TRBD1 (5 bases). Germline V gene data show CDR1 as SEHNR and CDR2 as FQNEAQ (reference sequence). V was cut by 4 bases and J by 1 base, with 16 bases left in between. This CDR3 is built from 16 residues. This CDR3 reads CASSSIGAATNTEAFF. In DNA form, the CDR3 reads TGTGCCAGCAGCTCCATAGGGGCAGCTACGAACACTGAAGCTTTCTTT.

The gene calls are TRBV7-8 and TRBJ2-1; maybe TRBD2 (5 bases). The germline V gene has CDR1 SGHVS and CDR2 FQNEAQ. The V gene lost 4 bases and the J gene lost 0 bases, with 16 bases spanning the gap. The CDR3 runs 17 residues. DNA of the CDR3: TGTGCCAGCAGCTCCCGAGCTCCAGGACTCTCCTACAATGAGCAGTTCTTC. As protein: CASSSRAPGLSYNEQFF. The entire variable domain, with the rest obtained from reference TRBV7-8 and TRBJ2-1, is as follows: GAGVSQSPRYKVAKRGQDVALRCDPISGHVSLFWYQQALGQGPEFLTYFQNEAQLDKSGLPSDRFFAERPEGSVSTLKIQRTQQEDSAVYLCASSSRAPGLSYNEQFFGPGTRLTVL.

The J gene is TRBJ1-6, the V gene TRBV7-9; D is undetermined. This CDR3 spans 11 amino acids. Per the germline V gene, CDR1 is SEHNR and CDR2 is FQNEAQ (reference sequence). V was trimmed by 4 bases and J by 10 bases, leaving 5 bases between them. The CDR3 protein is CASSSQSPLHF. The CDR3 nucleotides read TGTGCCAGCAGCTCCCAATCACCCCTCCACTTT.

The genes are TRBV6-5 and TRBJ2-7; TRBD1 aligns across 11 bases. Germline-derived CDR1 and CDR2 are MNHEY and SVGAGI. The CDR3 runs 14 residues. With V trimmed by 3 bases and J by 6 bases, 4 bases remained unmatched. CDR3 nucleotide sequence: TGTGCCAGCAGTTATGGACAGGGGGCTCCCGAGCAGTACTTC. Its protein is CASSYGQGAPEQYF.

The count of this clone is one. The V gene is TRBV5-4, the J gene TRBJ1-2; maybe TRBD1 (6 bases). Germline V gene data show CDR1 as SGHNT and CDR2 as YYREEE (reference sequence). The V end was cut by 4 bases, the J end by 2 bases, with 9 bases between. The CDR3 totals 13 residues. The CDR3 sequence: CASSPGQNYGYTF. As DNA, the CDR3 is TGTGCCAGCAGCCCGGGACAAAACTATGGCTACACCTTC. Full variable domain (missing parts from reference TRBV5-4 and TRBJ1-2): ETGVTQSPTHLIKTRGQQVTLRCSSQSGHNTVSWYQQALGQGPQFIFQYYREEENGRGNFPPRFSGLQFPNYSSELNVNALELDDSALYLCASSPGQNYGYTFGSGTRLTVV.

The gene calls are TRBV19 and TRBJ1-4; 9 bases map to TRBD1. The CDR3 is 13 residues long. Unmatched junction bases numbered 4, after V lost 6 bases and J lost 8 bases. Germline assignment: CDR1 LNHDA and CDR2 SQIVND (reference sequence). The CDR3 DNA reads TGTGCCAGTAGGGGACAGGGAAACGAAAAACTGTTTTTT. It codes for CASRGQGNEKLFF.

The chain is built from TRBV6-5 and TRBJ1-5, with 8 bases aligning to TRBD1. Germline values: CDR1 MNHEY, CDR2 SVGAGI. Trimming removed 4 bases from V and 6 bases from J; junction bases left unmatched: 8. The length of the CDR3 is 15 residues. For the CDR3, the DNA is TGTGCCAGCAGTTTCCAGGACAGGGCGACTCAGCCCCAGCATTTT. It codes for CASSFQDRATQPQHF.

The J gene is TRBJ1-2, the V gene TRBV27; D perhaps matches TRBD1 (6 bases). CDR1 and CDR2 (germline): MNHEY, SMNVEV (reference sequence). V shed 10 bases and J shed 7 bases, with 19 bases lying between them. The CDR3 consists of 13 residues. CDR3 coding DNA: TGTGCCACCTACGGGGGGGGGCTTCCTGGCTACACCTTC. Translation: CATYGGGLPGYTF.

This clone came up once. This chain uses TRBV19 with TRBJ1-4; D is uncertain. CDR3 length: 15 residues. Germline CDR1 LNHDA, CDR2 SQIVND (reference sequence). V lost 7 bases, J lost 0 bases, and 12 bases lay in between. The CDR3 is CASNPKRTTNEKLFF. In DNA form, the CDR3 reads TGTGCCAGTAATCCGAAGAGGACAACTAATGAAAAACTGTTTTTT. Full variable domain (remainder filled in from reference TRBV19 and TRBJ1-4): DGGITQSPKYLFRKEGQNVTLSCEQNLNHDAMYWYRQDPGQGLRLIYYSQIVNDFQKGDIAEGYSVSREKKESFPLTVTSAQKNPTAFYLCASNPKRTTNEKLFFGSGTQLSVL.

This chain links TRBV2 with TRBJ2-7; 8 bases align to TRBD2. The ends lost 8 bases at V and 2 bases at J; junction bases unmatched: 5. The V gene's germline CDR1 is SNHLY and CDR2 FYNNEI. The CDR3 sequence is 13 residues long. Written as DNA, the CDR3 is TGTGCCAGCTTGCGGGGGGCAACCTACGAGCAGTACTTC. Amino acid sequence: CASLRGATYEQYF.

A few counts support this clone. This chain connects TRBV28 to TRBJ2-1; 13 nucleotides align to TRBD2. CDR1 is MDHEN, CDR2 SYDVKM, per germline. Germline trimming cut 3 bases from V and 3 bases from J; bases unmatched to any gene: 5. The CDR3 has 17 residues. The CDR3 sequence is CASSFGTSGTHYNEQFF. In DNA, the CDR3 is TGTGCCAGCAGTTTTGGGACTAGCGGGACGCACTACAATGAGCAGTTCTTC.

The CDR3 DNA reads as TGTGCCAGCAGCTTGACAGGGGGCGCGGTTGGCTACACCTTC. Its protein product is CASSLTGGAVGYTF. The rearrangement links TRBV5-5 to TRBJ1-2; the match to TRBD1 covers 9 bases. There are 14 residues in the CDR3. Losses at the gene ends were 1 base for V and 7 bases for J; bases not matched to a gene: 5. Germline V CDR1 and CDR2: SGHKS, YYEKEE (reference sequence).

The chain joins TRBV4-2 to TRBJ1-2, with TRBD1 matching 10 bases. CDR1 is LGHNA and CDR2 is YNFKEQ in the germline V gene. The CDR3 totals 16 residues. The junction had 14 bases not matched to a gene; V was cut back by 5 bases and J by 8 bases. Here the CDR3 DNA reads TGTGCCAGCAGCAATACACCGGGACAGGGGACTGTGGGCTACACCTTC. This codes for CASSNTPGQGTVGYTF.

This CDR3 is CASSFPWREVRNEQFF. The CDR3 DNA is TGCGCCAGCAGCTTTCCCTGGCGGGAGGTAAGAAATGAGCAGTTCTTC. The chain couples TRBV4-1 to TRBJ2-1, with 8 nucleotides matching TRBD2. V lost 5 bases, J lost 7 bases, and 13 bases stayed unmatched. Looked up from germline, CDR1 is MGHRA and CDR2 is YSYEKL. The CDR3 spans 16 residues.

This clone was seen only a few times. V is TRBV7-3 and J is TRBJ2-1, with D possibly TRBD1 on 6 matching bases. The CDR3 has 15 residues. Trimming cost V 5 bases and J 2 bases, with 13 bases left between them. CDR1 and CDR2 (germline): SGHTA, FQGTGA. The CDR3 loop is CASSLDSNAYNEQFF. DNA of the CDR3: TGTGCCAGCAGCCTGGACAGTAACGCCTACAATGAGCAGTTCTTC. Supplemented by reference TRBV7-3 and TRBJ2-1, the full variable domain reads GAGVSQTPSNKVTEKGKYVELRCDPISGHTALYWYRQSLGQGPEFLIYFQGTGAADDSGLPNDRFFAVRPEGSVSTLKIQRTERGDSAVYLCASSLDSNAYNEQFFGPGTRLTVL.